Presented here are 8 T cell receptor beta chains from one specimen sequenced in a study of shared clonotypes between healthy human individuals. Naive-designated CD8 cells lacked CD45RO, were positively enriched for CCR7, and omitted terminally differentiated effector memory CD45RA+ cells. Clones were sequenced by immunoSEQ multiplex PCR, and TCRdb holds only the in-frame ones, with some missing. The sample includes 760,000 or so clones, 95% to 97% seen only once; the top ten take approximately 0.2%. The specimen was naive CD8+ T cells sorted from blood. The receptors derive from a young man in good health.

The chain is built from TRBV7-9 and TRBJ2-1, with D perhaps TRBD1 or TRBD2 (5 bases each). The length of the CDR3 is 17 residues. The V end lost 4 bases, the J end lost 8 bases, and 24 bases lay between the germline ends. Germline-derived CDR1 and CDR2 are SEHNR and FQNEAQ (reference sequence). This CDR3 is CASSSTQLPARGDEQFF. The CDR3 bases are TGTGCCAGCAGCTCCACCCAGTTACCAGCGAGGGGTGATGAGCAGTTCTTC.

The rearrangement joins TRBV9 to TRBJ2-7; D is ambiguous. CDR1 SGDLS and CDR2 YYNGEE come from the germline V gene. The CDR3 has 15 residues. The V end lost 0 bases, the J end lost 1 base, and 11 bases lay between the germline ends. The CDR3: CASSVGDFGSYEQYF. The CDR3 DNA is TGTGCCAGCAGCGTAGGAGATTTCGGGTCCTACGAGCAGTACTTC.

This chain connects TRBV15 to TRBJ1-4; D is possibly TRBD1 (5 bases). CDR1 is LNHNV, CDR2 YYDKDF, per germline (reference sequence). V was pared by 4 bases and J by 2 bases, with 14 bases between. This CDR3 region has 16 residues. In nucleotides, the CDR3 is TGTGCCACCAGCACTTCCCAGGGTGGGACTAATGAAAAACTGTTTTTT. Translating it yields CATSTSQGGTNEKLFF. Complete variable domain (other parts from reference TRBV15 and TRBJ1-4): DAMVIQNPRYQVTQFGKPVTLSCSQTLNHNVMYWYQQKSSQAPKLLFHYYDKDFNNEADTPDNFQSRRPNTSFCFLDIRSPGLGDTAMYLCATSTSQGGTNEKLFFGSGTQLSVL.

The chain recombines TRBV5-5 with TRBJ2-7; the D is unclear. Trimming stripped 3 bases from V and 2 bases from J, with 15 bases between. Germline-derived CDR1 and CDR2 are SGHKS and YYEKEE (reference sequence). CDR3 length equals 15 residues. In nucleotides, the CDR3 is TGTGCCAGCAGCTACGGCAAGGTCGTTCCCTACGAGCAGTACTTC. This codes for CASSYGKVVPYEQYF.

The chain uses TRBV29-1 and TRBJ2-1, with D maybe TRBD2 (7 bases). Germline V gene sequence: CDR1 SQVTM, CDR2 ANQGSEA. V was trimmed by 4 bases and J by 1 base, leaving 17 bases between them. CDR3 length equals 16 residues. This CDR3 reads CSVGGGKGMSYNEQFF. The DNA for the CDR3 is TGCAGCGTTGGGGGGGGCAAGGGTATGTCCTACAATGAGCAGTTCTTC.

The J gene is TRBJ2-3, the V gene TRBV27; D is possibly TRBD2 (5 bases). Germline V gene sequence: CDR1 MNHEY, CDR2 SMNVEV (reference sequence). The V gene lost 10 bases and the J gene lost 0 bases, with 11 bases spanning the gap. The CDR3 is 13 amino acids. CDR3 nucleotides: TGTGCCACCGGACTCGTAAGCACAGATACGCAGTATTTT. Encoded protein: CATGLVSTDTQYF.

CDR3 protein: CASSPVFGQEFYEQYF. For the CDR3, the DNA is TGTGCCAGCTCACCCGTTTTCGGACAGGAGTTCTACGAGCAGTACTTC. V and J are TRBV18 and TRBJ2-7; 7 bases align to TRBD1. The CDR3 length is 16 residues. In germline, CDR1 is KGHSH, CDR2 LQKENI. Trimming removed 3 bases from V and 3 bases from J; junction bases left unmatched: 11.

CDR3 sequence (DNA): TGCGCCAGCATGAGGGATAGCTCCTACGAGCAGTACTTC. Translation: CASMRDSSYEQYF. The chain recombines TRBV5-1 with TRBJ2-7; tentative D call: TRBD2 (5 bases). V was clipped by 6 bases and J by 0 bases, with 10 bases between them. CDR1 SGHRS and CDR2 YFSETQ come from the germline V gene. The CDR3 spans 13 residues.